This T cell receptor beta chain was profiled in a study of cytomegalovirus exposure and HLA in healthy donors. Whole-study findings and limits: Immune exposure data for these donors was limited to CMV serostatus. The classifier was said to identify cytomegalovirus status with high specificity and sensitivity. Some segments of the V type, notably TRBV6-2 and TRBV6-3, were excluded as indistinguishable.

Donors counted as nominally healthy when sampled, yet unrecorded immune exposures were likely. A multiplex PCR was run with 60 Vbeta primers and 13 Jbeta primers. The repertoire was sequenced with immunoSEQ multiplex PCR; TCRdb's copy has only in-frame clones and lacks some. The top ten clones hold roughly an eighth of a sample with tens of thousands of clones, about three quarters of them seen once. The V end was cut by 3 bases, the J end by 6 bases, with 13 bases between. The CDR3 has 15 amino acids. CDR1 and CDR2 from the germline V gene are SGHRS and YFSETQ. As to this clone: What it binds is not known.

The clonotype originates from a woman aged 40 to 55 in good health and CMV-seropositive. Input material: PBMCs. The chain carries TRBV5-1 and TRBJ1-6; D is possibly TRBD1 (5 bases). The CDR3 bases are TGCGCCAGCAGCTCCACTGGCGACAGTAATTCACCCCTCCACTTT. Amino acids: CASSSTGDSNSPLHF.